This TCR beta chain was profiled in a study of blood T cell repertoires in COVID-19. Study background: The study drew acute and convalescent COVID-19 samples from the United States, Italy and Spain. PBMCs, B-cell-depleted T cells, or T cells were the source of the cDNA or gDNA that made up the material.

Data came from immunoSEQ multiplex PCR; TCRdb stores just in-frame clones and leaves some out. This sample carries approximately 180,000 clones, 80% to 90% of them seen once, and the ten largest clones take over 2.5%. Germline values: CDR1 SNHLY, CDR2 FYNNEI. Trimming took 6 bases from V and 6 from J, leaving 6 bases between them. The CDR3 has 11 amino acids. This TCR was sampled from a man between 60 and 70 years old with acute or convalescent COVID-19. Sequenced input: peripheral blood. The chain combines TRBV2 with TRBJ1-3; D ambiguous. The CDR3 bases are TGTGCCAGCAGCCAAGCAAACACCATATATTTT. Translation gives CASSQANTIYF.